This T cell receptor (beta chain) was recorded in a study of Ad26.COV2.S vaccination and SARS-CoV-2 variants. Study-wide context: Intramuscularly, Ad26.COV2.S was given either once or twice, 56 days apart.

Specified treatment: approximately 18 received Ad26.COV2.S at low or high dose, single or two shots; 5 received placebo; per-sample allocation not given. On day 63 after the first injection, vaccine and placebo recipients gave samples. Findings of the study overall: Similar non-spike TCR breadth was seen in vaccine and placebo recipients. People who got the vaccine had more spike-specific TCR breadth than people who got placebo. Substantial response breadth was reportedly seen for spike-specific CD8+ and CD4+ T cells after vaccination.

Generated by immunoSEQ multiplex PCR, the TCRdb table keeps only in-frame clones and is missing some. The repertoire holds 360,000 or so clones, more than 75% seen once, with roughly 3.1% in the top ten. With respect to this clone: As yet, its antigen is unknown.

Germline lookup yields CDR1 MGHDK and CDR2 SYGVNS. V gave up 3 bases and J gave up 13 bases, with 15 bases separating them. The CDR3 has 13 residues. The source is a person aged 18-65 years who received the Ad26.COV2.S COVID-19 vaccine or a placebo. The chain uses TRBV25-1 and TRBJ1-4, with D unclear. Sample: peripheral blood, taken in a trial of Ad26.COV2.S vaccine versus placebo. The CDR3 nucleotides read TGTGCCAGCAGTGATCCCGGACGAACGGGACTGTTTTTT. This encodes CASSDPGRTGLFF. The full variable domain, completed using reference TRBV25-1 and TRBJ1-4, is EADIYQTPRYLVIGTGKKITLECSQTMGHDKMYWYQQDPGMELHLIHYSYGVNSTEKGDLSSESTVSRIRTEHFPLTLESARPSHTSQYLCASSDPGRTGLFFGSGTQLSVL.